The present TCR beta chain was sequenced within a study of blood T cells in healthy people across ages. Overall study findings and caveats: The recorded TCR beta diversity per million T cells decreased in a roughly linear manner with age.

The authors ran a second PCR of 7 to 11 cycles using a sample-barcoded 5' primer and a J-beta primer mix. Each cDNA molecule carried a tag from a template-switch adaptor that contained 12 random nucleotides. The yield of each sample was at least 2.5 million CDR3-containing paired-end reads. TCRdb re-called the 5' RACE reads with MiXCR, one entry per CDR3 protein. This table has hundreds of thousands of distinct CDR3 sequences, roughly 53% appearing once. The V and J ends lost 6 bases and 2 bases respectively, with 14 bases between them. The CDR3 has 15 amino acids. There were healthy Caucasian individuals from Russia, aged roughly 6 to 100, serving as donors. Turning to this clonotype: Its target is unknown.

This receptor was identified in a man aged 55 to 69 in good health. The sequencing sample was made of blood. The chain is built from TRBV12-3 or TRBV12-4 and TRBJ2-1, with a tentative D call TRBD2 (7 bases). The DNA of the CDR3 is TGTGCCAGCAGGGTTGAGGGGGGGGCCTACAATGAGCAGTTCTTC. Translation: CASRVEGGAYNEQFF.